This is a list of T cell receptor beta chains from one sample in a study of a mutant IDH1 vaccine in newly diagnosed glioma. The method was immunoSEQ multiplex PCR; TCRdb's version includes in-frame clones alone and lacks a portion of them. Of about 50,000 clones listed, less than 85% are singletons. Their cognate antigens are unknown. The material was PBMCs, obtained from a glioma patient whose treatment included an IDH1 peptide vaccine. Receptors were obtained from a woman aged 25-40 years with glioma. Some clones in this sample may be carry-over from other donors' samples. The CDR3 runs from the conserved cysteine through the conserved F or W. D genes are given only for firm matches. Expanded clones get a size class; other rows say once, few or many, or leave the size out.

v_call: TRBV2
j_call: TRBJ1-3
d_call: .
clone_size: .
cdr3_nt: TGTGCCAGCAGTGTAGGACAGTACTCTGGAAACACCATATATTTT
cdr3_aa: CASSVGQYSGNTIYF

v_call: TRBV30
j_call: TRBJ1-3
d_call: .
clone_size: .
cdr3_nt: TGTGCCTGGAACAGGGCGGGAAACACCATATATTTT
cdr3_aa: CAWNRAGNTIYF

v_call: TRBV27
j_call: TRBJ1-1
d_call: .
clone_size: .
cdr3_nt: TGTGCCAGCAGTTTAGGGAGGAACACTGAAGCTTTCTTT
cdr3_aa: CASSLGRNTEAFF

v_call: TRBV4-1
j_call: TRBJ2-3
d_call: TRBD2
clone_size: .
cdr3_nt: TGCGCCAGCAGCCAAGGACTAGCCTCAGATACGCAGTATTTT
cdr3_aa: CASSQGLASDTQYF

v_call: TRBV2
j_call: TRBJ2-1
d_call: TRBD2
clone_size: .
cdr3_nt: TGTGCCATCATGAGGGACACTAGCGGTTACAATGAGCAGTTCTTC
cdr3_aa: CAIMRDTSGYNEQFF

v_call: TRBV4-1
j_call: TRBJ2-7
d_call: TRBD2
clone_size: .
cdr3_nt: TGCGCCAGCAGCCAGGCCCCCGGGACTAGCGGGGGAAGCTCCTACGAGCAGTACTTC
cdr3_aa: CASSQAPGTSGGSSYEQYF

v_call: TRBV4-1
j_call: TRBJ2-7
d_call: TRBD2
clone_size: .
cdr3_nt: TGCGCCAGCAGCCAACGCGGGAGTGGAGCCTACGAGCAGTACTTC
cdr3_aa: CASSQRGSGAYEQYF

v_call: TRBV10-3
j_call: TRBJ2-5
d_call: TRBD1
clone_size: .
cdr3_nt: TGTGCCATCAGGACAGGGTCCCAAGAGACCCAGTACTTC
cdr3_aa: CAIRTGSQETQYF

v_call: TRBV25-1
j_call: TRBJ1-5
d_call: TRBD1
clone_size: .
cdr3_nt: TGTGCCAGCAGACTGTCAGGGACAGGGGACAATCAGCCCCAGCATTTT
cdr3_aa: CASRLSGTGDNQPQHF

v_call: TRBV29-1
j_call: TRBJ2-3
d_call: .
clone_size: .
cdr3_nt: TGCAGCGTTGAAGGGGTAGATGCAGATACGCAGTATTTT
cdr3_aa: CSVEGVDADTQYF

v_call: TRBV7-6
j_call: TRBJ2-7
d_call: TRBD1
clone_size: .
cdr3_nt: TGTGCCAGCAGCCCTAATCAGAGGGGACAGGGCCTCTACGAGCAGTACTTC
cdr3_aa: CASSPNQRGQGLYEQYF

v_call: TRBV7-8
j_call: TRBJ2-2
d_call: TRBD2
clone_size: .
cdr3_nt: TGTGCCAGCAGCTTAGGGTCGGGAGGGCCCGAGGAGCTGTTTTTT
cdr3_aa: CASSLGSGGPEELFF

v_call: TRBV11-2
j_call: TRBJ2-7
d_call: TRBD2
clone_size: .
cdr3_nt: TGTGCCAGCAGCTTAGGAGGGACTAGCGGCTACGAGCAGTACTTC
cdr3_aa: CASSLGGTSGYEQYF

v_call: TRBV4-1
j_call: TRBJ2-3
d_call: TRBD2
clone_size: .
cdr3_nt: TGCGCCAGCAGCCTAGCGGGGCCACGGGATACGCAGTATTTT
cdr3_aa: CASSLAGPRDTQYF

v_call: TRBV7-3
j_call: TRBJ1-1
d_call: .
clone_size: .
cdr3_nt: TGTGCCAGCGCTTGGGGAAGGGACACTGAAGCTTTCTTT
cdr3_aa: CASAWGRDTEAFF

v_call: TRBV9
j_call: TRBJ2-1
d_call: TRBD1
clone_size: .
cdr3_nt: TGTGCCAGCAGCAAAACCCGGGACAGGTCCTACAATGAGCAGTTCTTC
cdr3_aa: CASSKTRDRSYNEQFF

v_call: TRBV7-3
j_call: TRBJ1-2
d_call: .
clone_size: .
cdr3_nt: TGTGCCAGCAGTCGGGGGGAAGGGAATGGCTACACCTTC
cdr3_aa: CASSRGEGNGYTF

v_call: TRBV9
j_call: TRBJ2-2
d_call: .
clone_size: .
cdr3_nt: TGTGCCAGCAGCGTAGGAAATTCGGGAGATGGGACCGGGGAGCTGTTTTTT
cdr3_aa: CASSVGNSGDGTGELFF

v_call: TRBV7-8
j_call: TRBJ1-4
d_call: .
clone_size: few
cdr3_nt: TGTGCCAGCAGCCCCGCCGGGGGGTACGAGGAAAAACTGTTTTTT
cdr3_aa: CASSPAGGYEEKLFF

v_call: TRBV5-6
j_call: TRBJ2-7
d_call: .
clone_size: .
cdr3_nt: TGTGCCAGCAGCTTGGAACGGGTGGGAGAGGGGGCGGGAGAGCAGTACTTC
cdr3_aa: CASSLERVGEGAGEQYF

v_call: TRBV6-5
j_call: TRBJ1-1
d_call: .
clone_size: .
cdr3_nt: TGTGCCAGCAGTTGGACCGAGGCGAACACTGAAGCTTTCTTT
cdr3_aa: CASSWTEANTEAFF

v_call: TRBV7-2
j_call: TRBJ1-1
d_call: TRBD1
clone_size: .
cdr3_nt: TGTGCCAGCAGCTTCAACAGGGGGCCTGAAGCTTTCTTT
cdr3_aa: CASSFNRGPEAFF

v_call: TRBV5-1
j_call: TRBJ2-3
d_call: TRBD1
clone_size: .
cdr3_nt: TGCGCCAGCAGCTCGGGACAGGGGCGTATTGGAGATACGCAGTATTTT
cdr3_aa: CASSSGQGRIGDTQYF

v_call: TRBV14
j_call: TRBJ2-7
d_call: .
clone_size: .
cdr3_nt: TGTGCCAGCAGCCAAGGCCCTCCCGACAGGCCCTACGAGCAGTACTTC
cdr3_aa: CASSQGPPDRPYEQYF

v_call: TRBV7-9
j_call: TRBJ2-7
d_call: TRBD1
clone_size: .
cdr3_nt: TGTGCCAGCAGCTCCGACAGGGCAGCCTACGAGCAGTACTTC
cdr3_aa: CASSSDRAAYEQYF

v_call: TRBV7-7
j_call: TRBJ1-1
d_call: .
clone_size: .
cdr3_nt: TGTGCTAGCAGCCCGCTGGGAGGCAGGGTGAACACTGAAGCTTTCTTT
cdr3_aa: CASSPLGGRVNTEAFF

v_call: TRBV5-6
j_call: TRBJ2-7
d_call: .
clone_size: .
cdr3_nt: TGTGCCAGCAGCTTGGGATCAGGGGCCAGCTTCTACGAGCAGTACTTC
cdr3_aa: CASSLGSGASFYEQYF

v_call: TRBV6-1
j_call: TRBJ2-7
d_call: .
clone_size: .
cdr3_nt: TGTGCCAGCAGCCCGGGTCTCTCCTACGAGCAGTACTTC
cdr3_aa: CASSPGLSYEQYF

v_call: TRBV2
j_call: TRBJ1-1
d_call: .
clone_size: few
cdr3_nt: TGTGCCAGCAGCAAGCATGTGAACACTGAAGCTTTCTTT
cdr3_aa: CASSKHVNTEAFF

v_call: TRBV29-1
j_call: TRBJ1-1
d_call: .
clone_size: .
cdr3_nt: TGCAGCGCCCCCGGACAGAAGAACACTGAAGCTTTCTTT
cdr3_aa: CSAPGQKNTEAFF

v_call: TRBV5-1
j_call: TRBJ1-4
d_call: TRBD1
clone_size: .
cdr3_nt: TGCGCCAGCAGCCCGGGGACAGGGGCAACTAATGAAAAACTGTTTTTT
cdr3_aa: CASSPGTGATNEKLFF

v_call: TRBV27
j_call: TRBJ2-5
d_call: .
clone_size: .
cdr3_nt: TGTGCCAGCAGTTTGGCACCACGGGAGACCCAGTACTTC
cdr3_aa: CASSLAPRETQYF